Listed below are T cell receptor beta chains from one sample, sequenced in a study of CD8+ T cells in alopecia areata. This table comes from immunoSEQ multiplex PCR, and its TCRdb copy is limited to in-frame clones, with some not included. The sample shows 150,000 or so clones, around 87% of them seen only once. Material: CD8+ T cells sorted from blood, obtained at week 0. The receptors derive from a human donor with alopecia areata. The CDR3 runs from the conserved cysteine through the conserved F or W. The D gene is left open where the match is weak. Only part of the rows carry a size: once, few, many, or a class if the clone is expanded.

v_call	cdr3_length	clone_size	d_call	j_call	cdr3_aa	cdr3_nt
TRBV7-9	18	-	-	TRBJ1-5	CASSSRDGEPNSNQPQHF	TGTGCCAGCAGCTCTAGGGACGGGGAACCAAATAGCAATCAGCCCCAGCATTTT
TRBV15	13	-	-	TRBJ1-3	CATSHSSSNTIYF	TGTGCCACCAGCCACTCATCCTCAAACACCATATATTTT
TRBV5-4	13	-	-	TRBJ2-1	CASSLDSYNEQFF	TGTGCCAGCAGCTTGGACAGCTACAATGAGCAGTTCTTC
TRBV11-2	16	once	TRBD2	TRBJ2-1	CASSHRRGDPYNEQFF	TGTGCCAGCAGCCACCGCCGGGGGGACCCCTACAATGAGCAGTTCTTC
TRBV30	14	few	-	TRBJ2-1	CAWGDMFSYNEQFF	TGTGCCTGGGGGGACATGTTCTCCTACAATGAGCAGTTCTTC
TRBV27	13	-	TRBD1	TRBJ1-5	CASSDRVDQPQHF	TGTGCCAGCAGTGACAGGGTGGATCAGCCCCAGCATTTT
TRBV5-1	16	once	TRBD2	TRBJ2-3	CASSPTSGRSTDTQYF	TGCGCCAGCAGCCCGACTAGCGGGAGAAGCACAGATACGCAGTATTTT
TRBV7-2	15	-	TRBD2	TRBJ2-7	CASSRIGSGWYEQYF	TGTGCCAGCAGCAGAATAGGTAGCGGGTGGTACGAGCAGTACTTC
TRBV5-6	17	-	-	TRBJ2-5	CASSLSVARPSEETQYF	TGTGCCAGCAGCTTGTCGGTCGCACGACCTAGCGAAGAGACCCAGTACTTC
TRBV7-6	11	-	-	TRBJ2-1	CASSSGIEQFF	TGTGCCAGCAGCTCAGGGATCGAGCAGTTCTTC
TRBV7-6	15	-	-	TRBJ2-7	CASSPSPTVSYEQYF	TGTGCCAGCAGCCCCTCGCCGACAGTCAGCTACGAGCAGTACTTC
TRBV11-2	14	-	-	TRBJ2-3	CASSSGQGTDTQYF	TGTGCCAGCAGCTCCGGACAAGGCACAGATACGCAGTATTTT
TRBV9	13	-	-	TRBJ2-1	CASSVVQFDEQFF	TGTGCCAGCAGCGTAGTACAGTTCGATGAGCAGTTCTTC
TRBV7-9	14	once	-	TRBJ1-2	CASSLDRASYGYTF	TGTGCCAGCAGCTTAGACAGGGCCAGCTATGGCTACACCTTC
TRBV7-9	13	-	-	TRBJ2-7	CASSSDDSYEQYF	TGTGCCAGCAGCTCGGACGACTCCTACGAGCAGTACTTC
TRBV19	14	-	-	TRBJ2-7	CASSSAGLSYEQYF	TGTGCCAGTAGTTCGGCCGGCCTGTCCTACGAGCAGTACTTC
TRBV7-6	15	-	-	TRBJ1-2	CASSLERSLGYGYTF	TGTGCCAGCAGCTTAGAGAGATCTCTCGGGTATGGCTACACCTTC
TRBV11-3	15	-	TRBD2	TRBJ2-7	CASSLASGTIYEQYF	TGTGCCAGCAGCTTGGCTAGCGGGACGATCTACGAGCAGTACTTC
TRBV5-8	20	-	TRBD2	TRBJ2-3	CASSLFNRAPLAGGTDTQYF	TGTGCCAGCAGCTTGTTTAACAGGGCACCACTAGCGGGAGGCACAGATACGCAGTATTTT
TRBV19	14	-	TRBD1	TRBJ1-5	CASMDRGSNQPQHF	TGTGCCAGTATGGACAGGGGGTCCAATCAGCCCCAGCATTTT
TRBV4-1	15	-	-	TRBJ1-5	CASSQGGGSNQPQHF	TGCGCCAGCAGCCAAGGGGGTGGGAGCAATCAGCCCCAGCATTTT
TRBV27	15	-	-	TRBJ2-3	CASSAITASTDTQYF	TGTGCCAGCAGTGCAATCACCGCTAGCACAGATACGCAGTATTTT
TRBV27	20	-	TRBD1	TRBJ2-1	CASSPTGQGGGLWSYNEQFF	TGTGCCAGCAGTCCGACGGGACAGGGAGGAGGTCTTTGGTCCTACAATGAGCAGTTCTTC
TRBV10-2	15	-	TRBD2	TRBJ2-3	CASSESGGAADTQYF	TGCGCCAGCAGTGAGAGCGGGGGGGCTGCAGATACGCAGTATTTT
TRBV27	14	-	-	TRBJ1-1	CASSLQLGNTEAFF	TGTGCCAGCAGTTTACAGCTTGGGAACACTGAAGCTTTCTTT
TRBV4-1	15	-	-	TRBJ2-7	CASSPPRTGSYEQYF	TGCGCCAGCAGCCCTCCGAGGACGGGTTCCTACGAGCAGTACTTC
TRBV7-3	17	-	TRBD2	TRBJ2-3	CASSPEGLASYTDTQYF	TGTGCCAGCAGCCCTGAGGGACTAGCGAGTTACACAGATACGCAGTATTTT
TRBV6-1	14	-	-	TRBJ1-4	CASSESGTNEKLFF	TGTGCCAGCAGTGAATCTGGCACTAATGAAAAACTGTTTTTT
TRBV7-9	13	-	-	TRBJ2-7	CASSEGPIYEQYF	TGTGCCAGCAGCGAGGGACCTATCTACGAGCAGTACTTC
TRBV6-1	15	-	-	TRBJ2-1	CASTREGSSYNEQFF	TGTGCCAGCACCAGAGAGGGGAGCTCCTACAATGAGCAGTTCTTC
TRBV10-3	16	-	TRBD2	TRBJ2-1	CAISESGSSGNNEQFF	TGTGCCATCAGTGAGTCAGGCTCTAGCGGGAACAATGAGCAGTTCTTC
TRBV11-3	13	-	-	TRBJ2-7	CASSLTSDYEQYF	TGTGCCAGCAGCTTAACGTCAGACTACGAGCAGTACTTC
TRBV27	13	once	-	TRBJ2-7	CASSSHSSYEQYF	TGTGCCAGCAGCTCTCACAGCTCCTACGAGCAGTACTTC
TRBV30	14	-	TRBD1	TRBJ2-7	CAWTPGQAMNEQYF	TGTGCCTGGACTCCGGGACAGGCCATGAACGAGCAGTACTTC
TRBV5-4	13	-	TRBD2	TRBJ2-5	CALSGRLQETQYF	TGTGCCCTGAGCGGGAGGTTACAAGAGACCCAGTACTTC
TRBV29-1	16	-	-	TRBJ2-3	CSVAGPGKRSTDTQYF	TGCAGCGTTGCTGGACCTGGGAAGAGGAGCACAGATACGCAGTATTTT
TRBV5-1	14	once	TRBD1	TRBJ1-2	CASSVWDSNYGYTF	TGCGCCAGCAGCGTCTGGGACAGTAACTATGGCTACACCTTC
TRBV25-1	14	few	-	TRBJ2-5	CASSVRGERETQYF	TGTGCCAGCAGTGTTCGAGGTGAAAGGGAGACCCAGTACTTC
TRBV9	11	-	-	TRBJ2-3	CASKGDETQYF	TGTGCCAGCAAAGGAGACGAAACGCAGTATTTT
TRBV7-9	14	-	TRBD2	TRBJ2-1	CASSPSGIYNEQFF	TGTGCCAGCAGCCCTAGCGGAATTTACAATGAGCAGTTCTTC
TRBV19	14	once	TRBD2	TRBJ2-7	CASSLAGHPYEQYF	TGTGCCAGTAGCCTAGCGGGACACCCCTACGAGCAGTACTTC
TRBV25-1	11	-	-	TRBJ2-1	CASSPGLEQFF	TGTGCCAGCAGTCCTGGGCTTGAGCAGTTCTTC
TRBV9	15	-	TRBD1	TRBJ2-5	CASSVGTGGAETQYF	TGTGCCAGCAGCGTAGGGACAGGGGGCGCAGAGACCCAGTACTTC
TRBV27	16	-	TRBD1	TRBJ1-2	CASSFSGTALERGYTF	TGTGCCAGCAGTTTTTCCGGGACAGCCCTCGAACGGGGCTACACCTTC
TRBV29-1	12	-	-	TRBJ2-7	CSVEDRVYEQYF	TGCAGCGTTGAAGATAGGGTCTACGAGCAGTACTTC
TRBV4-1	11	-	-	TRBJ2-7	CASSRGGEQYF	TGCGCCAGCAGCCGAGGAGGGGAGCAGTACTTC
TRBV19	16	-	TRBD2	TRBJ2-4	CASSAGTSGSGNIQYF	TGTGCCAGTAGTGCCGGGACTAGCGGGAGCGGGAACATTCAGTACTTC
TRBV5-1	16	-	TRBD1	TRBJ1-1	CASSLIGQGMNTEAFF	TGCGCCAGCAGCTTGATCGGACAGGGGATGAACACTGAAGCTTTCTTT
TRBV28	14	-	TRBD2	TRBJ2-1	CASSSGLGPYEQFF	TGTGCCAGCAGTTCGGGACTAGGCCCATATGAGCAGTTCTTC
TRBV5-6	13	-	-	TRBJ2-7	CASSLGGSAEQYF	TGTGCCAGCAGCTTGGGAGGGAGTGCCGAGCAGTACTTC
TRBV5-1	16	-	TRBD1	TRBJ2-1	CASSKRQGMRVNEQFF	TGCGCCAGCAGCAAACGACAGGGTATGAGAGTCAATGAGCAGTTCTTC
TRBV7-9	15	-	TRBD2	TRBJ2-1	CASSSSGGVFNEQFF	TGTGCCAGCAGCTCTAGCGGGGGGGTCTTCAATGAGCAGTTCTTC
TRBV29-1	9	few	-	TRBJ2-1	CSVGDEQFF	TGCAGCGTTGGTGATGAGCAGTTCTTC
TRBV7-3	15	-	TRBD2	TRBJ2-1	CASSPFGTSGNEQFF	TGTGCCAGCAGCCCCTTTGGGACTAGCGGAAATGAGCAGTTCTTC
TRBV6-1	16	once	TRBD2	TRBJ2-1	CASSVTLAGGPNEQFF	TGTGCCAGCAGTGTCACCTTAGCGGGAGGGCCCAATGAGCAGTTCTTC
TRBV7-2	15	-	-	TRBJ2-3	CASIWRAENEYTQYF	TGTGCCAGCATCTGGCGGGCCGAGAATGAGTATACGCAGTATTTT
TRBV11-3	11	-	-	TRBJ2-1	CASSALGEQFF	TGTGCCAGCAGCGCACTAGGGGAGCAGTTCTTC
TRBV5-8	15	-	-	TRBJ2-1	CASSLGQSSYNEQFF	TGTGCCAGCAGCTTGGGACAGAGCTCCTACAATGAGCAGTTCTTC
TRBV9	17	-	TRBD1	TRBJ1-4	CASSATGTGRTNEKLFF	TGTGCCAGCAGCGCGACCGGGACAGGGAGGACTAATGAAAAACTGTTTTTT